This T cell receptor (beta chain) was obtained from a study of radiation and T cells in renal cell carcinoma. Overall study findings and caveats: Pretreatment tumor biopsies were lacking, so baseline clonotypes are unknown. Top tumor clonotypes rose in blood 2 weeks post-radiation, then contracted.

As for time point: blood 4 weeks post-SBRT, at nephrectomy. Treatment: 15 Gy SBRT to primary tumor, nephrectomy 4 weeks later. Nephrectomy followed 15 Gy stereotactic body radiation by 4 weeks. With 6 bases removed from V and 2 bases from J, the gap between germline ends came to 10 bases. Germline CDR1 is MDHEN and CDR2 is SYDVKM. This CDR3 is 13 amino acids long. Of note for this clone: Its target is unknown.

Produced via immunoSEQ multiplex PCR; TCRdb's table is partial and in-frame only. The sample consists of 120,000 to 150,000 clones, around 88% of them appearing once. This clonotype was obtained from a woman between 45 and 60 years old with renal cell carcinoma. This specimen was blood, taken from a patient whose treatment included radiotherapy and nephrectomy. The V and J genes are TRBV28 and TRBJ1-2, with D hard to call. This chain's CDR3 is CASRAGGNYGYTF. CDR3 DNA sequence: TGTGCCAGCAGGGCCGGAGGGAACTATGGCTACACCTTC.